The 27 T cell receptor beta chains below come from one sample, sequenced in a study of T cell repertoires in cytomegalovirus infection. TCRdb re-called the reads with MiXCR, one entry per CDR3 protein. The sample comprises 60,000 to 85,000 distinct CDR3 sequences, 22% of which are singletons, and around 77% rests with the top ten. These receptors' targets are unknown. The sample was PBMCs, sequenced either directly or after in vitro stimulation (not recorded which). Source of these receptors: a human donor in good health (CMV status not recorded). Some clones in this sample may be carry-over from other donors' samples.

This clonotype was detected a few times. The CDR3 loop reads CASGLVLGTGVGVTQYF. CDR3 bases: TGTGCTAGTGGTTTGGTACTCGGGACAGGGGTCGGAGTGACCCAGTACTTC. The chain is built from TRBV12-5 and TRBJ2-5; 10 positions agree with TRBD1. J gave up 7 bases and V 0 bases, and 11 bases lay outside the gene matches. From germline, CDR1 is LGHNT and CDR2 FRNRAP. This CDR3 is built from 17 residues.

This clonotype came up many times. The CDR3 bases are TGTGCCAGCAGTTTATGGGGGGGGGCTAATGAAAAACTGTTTTTT. This translates into CASSLWGGANEKLFF. The rearrangement links TRBV12-3 or TRBV12-4 to TRBJ1-4, with D possibly TRBD1 on 5 matching bases. This CDR3 is built from 15 residues. Trimming left V 2 bases short and J 3 bases short, with 10 bases between.

This clonotype was counted many times. V gene TRBV7-2 combines with J gene TRBJ1-2, with 10 bases matching TRBD1. Germline assignment: CDR1 SGHTA and CDR2 FQGNSA. The CDR3 loop spans 14 amino acids. The J segment lost 8 bases and the V segment lost 5 bases, leaving 8 bases of the junction unmatched. The CDR3 loop is CASSNRDRGRGYTF. CDR3 bases: TGTGCCAGCAGCAACCGGGACAGGGGACGCGGCTACACCTTC.

This clonotype was counted only a few times. The chain has TRBV20-1 and TRBJ2-5; D is perhaps TRBD2 (6 bases). CDR3 size: 14 residues. Deletions cut 3 bases from V and 4 bases from J, with 15 bases between. Germline V gives CDR1 DFQATT, CDR2 SNEGSKA (reference sequence). The CDR3 spells CSASPGVIVETQYF. In DNA form, the CDR3 reads TGCAGTGCTAGCCCGGGAGTTATAGTAGAGACCCAGTACTTC.

The V call is TRBV11-2, the J call TRBJ2-3; 9 bases line up with TRBD2. Germline loops: CDR1 SGHAT, CDR2 FQNNGV. The CDR3 spans 15 residues. Trimming cost V 8 bases and J 5 bases; bases outside gene matches: 11. The CDR3 bases are TGTGCCAGCGGCAATAGCGGGAGCGGGGTAGATACGCAGTATTTT. This sequence encodes CASGNSGSGVDTQYF. Full variable domain (outside the CDR3, taken from reference TRBV11-2 and TRBJ2-3): EAGVAQSPRYKIIEKRQSVAFWCNPISGHATLYWYQQILGQGPKLLIQFQNNGVVDDSQLPKDRFSAERLKGVDSTLKIQPAKLEDSAVYLCASGNSGSGVDTQYFGPGTRLTVL.

This clonotype was recorded at least ten times. V is TRBV7-8 and J is TRBJ1-6, with D uncertain. CDR3 length: 13 amino acids. Per the germline V gene, CDR1 is SGHVS and CDR2 is FQNEAQ. Trimming left V 5 bases short and J 10 bases short, with 12 bases between. The CDR3 loop is CASSPPSSSPLHF. The DNA of the CDR3 is TGTGCCAGCAGCCCACCCAGTTCCTCACCCCTCCACTTT. Supplemented by reference TRBV7-8 and TRBJ1-6, the full variable domain reads GAGVSQSPRYKVAKRGQDVALRCDPISGHVSLFWYQQALGQGPEFLTYFQNEAQLDKSGLPSDRFFAERPEGSVSTLKIQRTQQEDSAVYLCASSPPSSSPLHFGNGTRLTVT.

This clonotype was seen only a few times. The chain uses TRBV28 and TRBJ1-2; D call uncertain. Germline CDR1 reads MDHEN; CDR2 reads SYDVKM. The CDR3 has 12 amino acids. V lost 7 bases and J 4 bases, leaving 10 bases between the germline ends. This CDR3 reads CASNSESYGYTF. Here the CDR3 DNA reads TGTGCCAGCAATTCAGAGTCCTATGGCTACACCTTC.

There are many counts of this clonotype. This rearrangement joins TRBV7-2 to TRBJ2-1; 9 bases agree with TRBD2. This CDR3 contains 16 residues. With 2 bases clipped from V and 6 bases from J, the junction kept 8 bases outside the gene matches. Germline V lookup: CDR1 SGHTA, CDR2 FQGNSA. CDR3 bases: TGTGCCAGCAGCTTAAGTCGACTAGCGGCGGGCAATGAGCAGTTCTTC. Its translation: CASSLSRLAAGNEQFF.

This clonotype appeared a few times. The V gene is TRBV7-8, the J gene TRBJ1-1, with a tentative D call TRBD1 (6 bases). From germline, CDR1 is SGHVS and CDR2 FQNEAQ. The CDR3 length is 16 residues. Trimming removed 4 bases from V and 6 bases from J, with 21 bases in between. The CDR3 DNA follows: TGTGCCAGCAGCTCGAACCGGGACATTCTTTTCGCTGAAGCTTTCTTT. It is translated as CASSSNRDILFAEAFF.

CDR3 region: CAISRLGADQETQYF. For the CDR3, the DNA is TGTGCCATCAGCCGCCTTGGGGCCGATCAAGAGACCCAGTACTTC. The rearrangement uses TRBV10-3 and TRBJ2-5, with a possible D match to TRBD1 (5 bases). CDR1 is ENHRY and CDR2 is SYGVKD in the germline V gene. This CDR3 spans 15 amino acids. Trimming stripped 6 bases from V and 2 bases from J, with 16 bases between.

This clonotype was recorded a few times. The CDR3 DNA follows: TGCGCCAGCAGCTTCGGACCAGTCACCACAGATACGCAGTATTTT. Translating gives CASSFGPVTTDTQYF. The gene calls are TRBV5-1 and TRBJ2-3; no firm D call. The germline V gene encodes CDR1 SGHRS and CDR2 YFSETQ. V was cut by 2 bases and J by 2 bases, with 12 bases left in between. The CDR3 is 15 residues long.

There are a few counts of this clonotype. The DNA of the CDR3 is TGTGCCAGCAGTCGCGGATACAATGAGCAGTTCTTC. This sequence encodes CASSRGYNEQFF. V is TRBV6-5 and J is TRBJ2-1; D is unresolved. Germline CDR1 and CDR2: MNHEY and SVGAGI. Trimming cost V 5 bases and J 4 bases, with 6 bases left between them. This CDR3 comprises 12 residues.

Comments on this clonotype: An end of the junction does not agree with germline; a read error may underlie this. This chain joins TRBV6-2 or TRBV6-3 and TRBJ2-2, with TRBD2 identical over 12 bases. Germline assignment: CDR1 MNHEY and CDR2 SVGEGT. This CDR3 contains 15 residues. As DNA, the CDR3 is TGTGCCAGCAGTTGGACTAGCGGGAACATCGGGGAGCTGTTTTTT. Encoded protein: CASSWTSGNIGELFF.

This chain connects TRBV27 to TRBJ2-3; TRBD2 matches at 8 bases. This CDR3 has 13 amino acids. CDR1 is MNHEY, CDR2 SMNVEV, per germline (reference sequence). The J segment lost 9 bases and the V segment lost 8 bases, leaving 10 bases of the junction unmatched. The CDR3 bases are TGTGCCAGCGCCGGGACTAGTGTAGGCACGCAGTATTTT. This encodes CASAGTSVGTQYF.

The chain has TRBV10-3 and TRBJ2-7; D tentatively fits TRBD1 or TRBD2 (5 bases each). Germline loops: CDR1 ENHRY, CDR2 SYGVKD. This CDR3 is 13 amino acids long. V lost 6 bases and J 2 bases, leaving 11 bases between the germline ends. In nucleotides, the CDR3 is TGTGCCATCAGGGGGACGGCGACCTACGAGCAGTACTTC. Its protein product is CAIRGTATYEQYF.

This clonotype was counted at least ten times. V gene TRBV7-3 combines with J gene TRBJ1-1; 7 bases align to TRBD1. CDR1 SGHTA and CDR2 FQGTGA come from the germline V gene. Losses at the gene ends were 1 base for V and 3 bases for J; bases not matched to a gene: 14. CDR3 length equals 18 residues. Written as DNA, the CDR3 is TGTGCCAGCAGCTTAAACCCCTTCCTACAGGGGTCGGACACTGAAGCTTTCTTT. Translation gives CASSLNPFLQGSDTEAFF. The full variable domain, with the rest looked up from reference TRBV7-3 and TRBJ1-1, is GAGVSQTPSNKVTEKGKYVELRCDPISGHTALYWYRQSLGQGPEFLIYFQGTGAADDSGLPNDRFFAVRPEGSVSTLKIQRTERGDSAVYLCASSLNPFLQGSDTEAFFGQGTRLTVV.

This clonotype was recorded a few times. The gene calls are TRBV30 and TRBJ1-1; TRBD1 is a possible D gene (6 bases). This CDR3 comprises 18 residues. CDR1 is GTSNPN and CDR2 is SVGIG in the germline V gene (reference sequence). V shed 0 bases and J shed 1 base, with 21 bases lying between them. CDR3 region: CAWSVRGGPSLGNTEAFF. In DNA form, the CDR3 reads TGTGCCTGGAGTGTACGGGGGGGGCCCTCTTTGGGGAACACTGAAGCTTTCTTT. Drawing the rest from reference TRBV30 and TRBJ1-1, the complete variable domain is SQTIHQWPATLVQPVGSPLSLECTVEGTSNPNLYWYRQAAGRGLQLLFYSVGIGQISSEVPQNLSASRPQDRQFILSSKKLLLSDSGFYLCAWSVRGGPSLGNTEAFFGQGTRLTVV.

Ten or more counts support this clonotype. The chain is built from TRBV7-2 and TRBJ2-3; D uncertain. Deletions cut 4 bases from V and 2 bases from J, with 7 bases between. This CDR3 has 13 amino acids. The germline gives CDR1 SGHTA, CDR2 FQGNSA. Here the CDR3 DNA reads TGTGCCAGCAGCTCGAGTAACACAGATACGCAGTATTTT. It yields the protein CASSSSNTDTQYF.

CDR3 protein: CASSERRLAKNIQYF. The CDR3 DNA follows: TGTGCCAGCAGCGAAAGAAGACTAGCCAAAAACATTCAGTACTTC. The chain combines TRBV6-1 with TRBJ2-4; D not resolved. CDR1 MNHNS and CDR2 SASEGT come from the germline V gene. Trimming removed 6 bases from V and 0 bases from J, with 12 bases in between. This CDR3 is built from 15 residues.

Details on this clonotype: The junction and the germline gene differ at one end; a read error may be behind it. The chain is built from TRBV16 and TRBJ2-1, with a tentative D call TRBD1 (5 bases). The CDR3 sequence is 12 residues long. Germline CDR1 is KGHSY and CDR2 is FQNENV. The CDR3 protein is CASSEYRYLTIF. The CDR3 DNA reads TGTGCCAGCAGCGAATACAGGTACTTAACCATCTTC.

As to this clonotype: A much larger clone sits a single nucleotide away, making a read error possible. The chain uses TRBV7-2 and TRBJ1-1; D possibly corresponds to TRBD1 (5 bases). Germline V gene lookup returns CDR1 SGHTA and CDR2 FQGNSA. The CDR3 has 13 amino acids. This CDR3 is CASSLQGVTEPFF. The CDR3 nucleotides are TGTGCCAGCAGCTTGCAGGGTGTCACTGAACCTTTCTTT.

The CDR3 sequence is CASSSSLAGDWNEQFF. The CDR3 nucleotides read TGTGCCAGCAGCTCCAGTCTAGCGGGAGACTGGAATGAGCAGTTCTTC. This chain links TRBV5-6 with TRBJ2-1, with TRBD2 identical over 10 bases. The V segment lost 3 bases and the J segment 7 bases; nucleotides outside the gene matches: 10. CDR1 and CDR2 from the germline V gene are SGHDT and YYEEEE. CDR3 length: 16 residues.

This clonotype has only a few counts. The J gene is TRBJ2-3, the V gene TRBV10-3; no clear D. Germline values: CDR1 ENHRY, CDR2 SYGVKD. The CDR3 length is 15 residues. Trimming took 1 base from V and 0 from J, leaving 8 bases between them. CDR3 sequence reads: CAISELAASTDTQYF. Written as DNA, the CDR3 is TGTGCCATCAGTGAGTTGGCGGCTAGCACAGATACGCAGTATTTT.

A few counts support this clonotype. This chain connects TRBV12-3 or TRBV12-4 to TRBJ2-7; maybe TRBD2 (7 bases). There are 14 residues in the CDR3. Trimming left V 5 bases short and J 2 bases short, with 13 bases between. CDR3 amino acids: CASSVGGGAYEQYF. In DNA form, the CDR3 reads TGTGCCAGCAGTGTCGGAGGGGGGGCCTACGAGCAGTACTTC.

This clonotype has at least ten counts. The chain joins TRBV7-2 to TRBJ1-3; unclear D gene. Germline-derived CDR1 and CDR2 are SGHTA and FQGNSA. There are 15 residues in the CDR3. V was cut by 2 bases and J by 0 bases, with 8 bases left in between. The CDR3 DNA reads TGTGCCAGCAGCTTAAATGCAGCCTCTGGAAACACCATATATTTT. Translated, it gives CASSLNAASGNTIYF.

The sample holds a few counts of this clonotype. The chain combines TRBV7-9 with TRBJ2-2; D uncertain. The V end was cut by 1 base, the J end by 2 bases, with 5 bases between. Germline values: CDR1 SEHNR, CDR2 FQNEAQ (reference sequence). This CDR3 comprises 14 residues. The DNA of the CDR3 is TGTGCCAGCAGCTTAGTCCCTAACACCGGGGAGCTGTTTTTT. It specifies CASSLVPNTGELFF.

The chain has TRBV5-5 and TRBJ1-1; 9 bases map to TRBD1. The germline CDR1 and CDR2 sequences are SGHKS and YYEKEE (reference sequence). With 0 bases clipped from V and 0 bases from J, the junction kept 3 bases outside the gene matches. CDR3 length: 16 residues. CDR3 sequence: CASSLVQGAMNTEAFF. The CDR3 coding sequence is TGTGCCAGCAGCTTGGTACAGGGGGCGATGAACACTGAAGCTTTCTTT.